This TCR beta chain came from a study of blood T cell repertoires in COVID-19. In the study overall: COVID-19 samples collected from the United States, Italy and Spain covered acute and convalescent phases. T cells, B-cell-depleted T cells, or PBMCs provided the cDNA or gDNA that served as material.

Trimming removed 6 bases from V and 10 bases from J, with 14 bases in between. This CDR3 comprises 12 residues. Germline-derived CDR1 and CDR2 are SGHTA and FQGNSA. In the original workflow: Reference gene primer amplification yielded estimated nucleated cell counts. TCRdb's table, derived via immunoSEQ multiplex PCR, lists solely in-frame clones and lacks some. That table gives V, J and clone size, and the DNA gave D and trimming. The data hold about 240,000 clones, with 60% to 75% observed a single time. The gene calls are TRBV7-2 and TRBJ2-3; no reliable D call. This receptor was identified in a woman aged 80 or older with acute or convalescent COVID-19. Specimen: peripheral blood. The CDR3 bases are TGTGCCAGCAGGTCTCAAGCTCCGGCGCAGTATTTT. It encodes CASRSQAPAQYF.